The 27 T cell receptor beta chains below all came from one sample that was sequenced in a study of neurological immune-mediated disorders. TCRdb re-called the 5' RACE reads with MiXCR, one entry per CDR3 protein. Here the sample spans 95,000 or so distinct CDR3 sequences, around 3.3% being singletons. Sequencing was carried out using PBMCs. The receptor set was obtained from a woman in her late teens or twenties with multiple sclerosis.

There are many counts of this clonotype. The chain employs TRBV29-1 and TRBJ2-7; D remains ambiguous. Germline V gene data show CDR1 as SQVTM and CDR2 as ANQGSEA. This CDR3 has 12 amino acids. V shed 7 bases and J shed 5 bases, with 15 bases lying between them. CDR3 sequence: CSARRTRDEQYF. In DNA, the CDR3 is TGCAGCGCAAGACGAACCCGAGACGAGCAGTACTTC.

This clonotype was observed at least ten times. This chain uses TRBV5-1 with TRBJ1-2, with 8 bases matching TRBD1. The CDR3 sequence is 15 residues long. The junction had 7 bases not matched to a gene; V was cut back by 4 bases and J by 2 bases. Germline CDR1 reads SGHRS; CDR2 reads YFSETQ. The CDR3 here is CASSKGQGMNYGYTF. The CDR3 region has the DNA TGCGCCAGCAGCAAAGGACAGGGAATGAACTATGGCTACACCTTC.

This clonotype was seen a handful of times. The rearrangement joins TRBV10-3 to TRBJ2-4; D may correspond to TRBD1 or TRBD2 (6 bases each). V shed 0 bases and J shed 7 bases, with 10 bases lying between them. Germline V gene sequence: CDR1 ENHRY, CDR2 SYGVKD. CDR3 length: 14 amino acids. The CDR3: CAISESTGRNIQYF. The CDR3 bases are TGTGCCATCAGTGAGTCAACAGGGAGGAACATTCAGTACTTC.

Concerning this clonotype: A much larger clone lies a single base off, so this may be a read error. This CDR3 is CASSFKPRGDSPLHF. CDR3 sequence (DNA): TGTGCCAGCAGTTTTAAGCCGAGGGGAGATTCACCCCTCCACTTT. The chain links TRBV12-3 or TRBV12-4 to TRBJ1-6, with D maybe TRBD1 (5 bases). The CDR3 has 15 residues. V gave up 3 bases and J gave up 8 bases, with 14 bases separating them.

This clonotype was detected many times. J is TRBJ1-2 and V is TRBV10-3; 7 bases agree with TRBD1. Per the germline V gene, CDR1 is ENHRY and CDR2 is SYGVKD. Losses at the gene ends were 3 bases for V and 4 bases for J; bases not matched to a gene: 5. This CDR3 has 14 residues. The CDR3 here is CAISERGGGYGYTF. CDR3 nucleotides: TGTGCCATCAGTGAACGAGGGGGCGGCTATGGCTACACCTTC.

In its sample, this clonotype was seen many times. This sequence joins TRBV7-2 and TRBJ2-3; D uncertain. The CDR3 extends over 14 amino acids. Deletions cut 3 bases from V and 4 bases from J, with 11 bases between. Germline loops: CDR1 SGHTA, CDR2 FQGNSA. The CDR3 loop reads CASSFSGFPDTQYF. The CDR3 bases are TGTGCCAGCAGCTTTTCCGGTTTCCCAGATACGCAGTATTTT.

This clonotype was detected many times. This sequence joins TRBV19 and TRBJ1-4; unclear D gene. This CDR3 comprises 14 residues. Germline CDR1 reads LNHDA; CDR2 reads SQIVND (reference sequence). V lost 5 bases to trimming and J lost 10 bases, with 17 bases between them. The CDR3 protein is CASSSHTNEGKLFF. The CDR3 nucleotides are TGTGCCAGTAGTTCCCACACGAACGAGGGAAAACTGTTTTTT.

This clonotype showed up many times. The chain joins TRBV5-1 to TRBJ1-2; a possible D gene is TRBD1 (6 bases). CDR1 SGHRS and CDR2 YFSETQ come from the germline V gene. The CDR3 spans 13 residues. Trimming left V 0 bases short and J 11 bases short, with 14 bases between. The CDR3 is CASSLEQGPGYTF. In DNA, the CDR3 is TGCGCCAGCAGCTTGGAACAGGGCCCTGGATACACCTTC.

This clonotype showed up many times. The chain has TRBV2 and TRBJ2-3; D unresolved. The CDR3 totals 13 residues. V was pared by 5 bases and J by 4 bases, with 10 bases between. Germline CDR1 reads SNHLY; CDR2 reads FYNNEI. The CDR3 DNA reads TGTGCCAGCAGTTCAAGAGGAGCAGATACGCAGTATTTT. Translating gives CASSSRGADTQYF.

Many counts were recorded for this clonotype. This chain links TRBV6-5 with TRBJ1-2; TRBD1 might be the D (5 bases). This CDR3 spans 15 amino acids. Trimming removed 3 bases at V and 4 bases at J, with 15 bases between. Germline CDR1 and CDR2: MNHEY and SVGAGI. CDR3 nucleotides: TGTGCCAGCAGTTATCGCCTCAGGGCTGGCTATGGCTACACCTTC. This encodes CASSYRLRAGYGYTF.

This rearrangement joins TRBV11-3 to TRBJ2-3; D unclear. Germline V CDR1 and CDR2: SGHNT, YENEEA. V lost 6 bases and J lost 0, with 13 bases in between. This CDR3 is built from 15 residues. CDR3 bases: TGTGCCAGCAGTCCCGGACGCGTGAGCACAGATACGCAGTATTTT. Translating gives CASSPGRVSTDTQYF.

This clonotype was seen more than once but under ten times. The CDR3 nucleotides are TGCGCCAGCAGCCCCGTGGTGGGATACGAGCAGTACTTC. Translating gives CASSPVVGYEQYF. The chain carries TRBV5-1 and TRBJ2-7; no clear D gene. Trimming removed 4 bases at V and 4 bases at J, with 12 bases between. This CDR3 has 13 residues. The germline CDR1 and CDR2 sequences are SGHRS and YFSETQ. The full variable domain, its missing parts supplied by reference TRBV5-1 and TRBJ2-7, is KAGVTQTPRYLIKTRGQQVTLSCSPISGHRSVSWYQQTPGQGLQFLFEYFSETQRNKGNFPGRFSGRQFSNSRSEMNVSTLELGDSALYLCASSPVVGYEQYFGPGTRLTVT.

In this sample, this clonotype turned up many times. The chain joins TRBV7-2 to TRBJ2-5; the D gene is possibly TRBD2 (6 bases). The CDR3 is 14 residues long. Germline V lookup: CDR1 SGHTA, CDR2 FQGNSA. The germline V and J ends were trimmed by 1 base and 5 bases, with 11 bases remaining between them. The CDR3 reads CASSLVGGRETQYF. CDR3 DNA sequence: TGTGCCAGCAGCTTAGTGGGGGGACGGGAGACCCAGTACTTC.

This clonotype was seen only a few times. This chain connects TRBV7-2 to TRBJ2-3; D is uncertain. Trimming left V 5 bases short and J 2 bases short, with 11 bases between. CDR3 length: 14 residues. Germline assignment: CDR1 SGHTA and CDR2 FQGNSA. CDR3 amino acids: CASSPPGVTDTQYF. In nucleotides, the CDR3 is TGTGCCAGCAGCCCCCCCGGAGTCACAGATACGCAGTATTTT.

This clonotype has ten or more counts. This chain links TRBV12-3 or TRBV12-4 with TRBJ1-2, with D perhaps matching TRBD1 (5 bases). There are 13 residues in the CDR3. V shed 8 bases and J shed 8 bases, with 18 bases lying between them. Written as DNA, the CDR3 is TGTGCCAGCCGGGACCGAGTTTTAGGAGGCTACACCTTC. Its protein product is CASRDRVLGGYTF.

This clonotype was found many times. This chain joins TRBV7-2 and TRBJ2-2; TRBD1 is a possible D gene (5 bases). Germline CDR1 is SGHTA and CDR2 is FQGNSA. The CDR3 runs to 15 residues. The V end was cut by 4 bases, the J end by 5 bases, with 14 bases between. CDR3: CASSSQGSYTGELFF. In DNA form, the CDR3 reads TGTGCCAGCAGCTCTCAGGGCTCTTATACCGGGGAGCTGTTTTTT.

As for this clonotype: A much larger clone differs by one base, so this may be a read error. V gene TRBV6-2 or TRBV6-3 combines with J gene TRBJ2-7, with TRBD2 matching 9 bases. V shed 2 bases and J 7 bases; nucleotides not matched to a gene: 6. The CDR3 loop spans 14 amino acids. Germline V gives CDR1 MNHEY, CDR2 SVGEGT. The CDR3 loop reads CASSYGTSSSEQYF. As DNA, the CDR3 is TGTGCCAGCAGTTACGGGACTAGCAGTAGTGAGCAGTACTTC.

This clonotype was observed at least ten times. CDR3 in DNA: TGCAGTGCTATTAAGGGTGGCCTTGGGCAGTACTTC. This sequence encodes CSAIKGGLGQYF. V gene TRBV20-1 combines with J gene TRBJ2-7; unclear D gene. CDR3 length: 12 residues. The V end was cut by 4 bases, the J end by 9 bases, with 16 bases between. Germline-derived CDR1 and CDR2 are DFQATT and SNEGSKA (reference sequence).

In this sample, this clonotype turned up many times. In DNA, the CDR3 is TGCAGTGCCCGACAGGGCCTGAGGGAGCTGTTTTTT. Protein product: CSARQGLRELFF. The chain employs TRBV20-1 and TRBJ2-2; 7 bases line up with TRBD1. The CDR3 runs to 12 residues. Trimming took 6 bases from V and 9 from J; bases not matched to a gene: 7. The V gene's germline CDR1 is DFQATT and CDR2 SNEGSKA (reference sequence).

This clonotype has ten or more counts. CDR3 loop: CASGGGPYNEQFF. The CDR3 DNA is TGTGCCAGCGGGGGGGGCCCCTACAATGAGCAGTTCTTC. V usage is TRBV6-5 and J usage is TRBJ2-1; TRBD2 is a possible D gene (7 bases). V lost 8 bases and J 2 bases, leaving 10 bases between the germline ends. The CDR3 contains 13 residues. Per germline, CDR1 MNHEY and CDR2 SVGAGI.

As concerns this clonotype: With a much larger clone just one base away, this may be a read error. The chain couples TRBV7-9 to TRBJ2-3; D call uncertain. Germline loops: CDR1 SEHNR, CDR2 FQNEAQ (reference sequence). The CDR3 has 11 amino acids. The CDR3 region has the DNA TGTGCCAGCCGCTTCTTGGATACGCAGTATTTT. This gives the protein CASRFLDTQYF.

At least ten counts were recorded for this clonotype. V and J are TRBV5-6 and TRBJ2-5, with D uncertain. Germline loops: CDR1 SGHDT, CDR2 YYEEEE. This CDR3 spans 15 amino acids. Trimming left V 1 base short and J 11 bases short, with 21 bases between. DNA of the CDR3: TGTGCCAGCAGCTTGCTAATCCGCGACCAAAGGACGCAGTACTTC. Residues: CASSLLIRDQRTQYF.

This clonotype was recorded many times. The chain recombines TRBV9 with TRBJ1-4; the D gene is possibly TRBD1 (6 bases). This CDR3 region has 16 residues. The ends were cut back, 8 bases at V and 0 bases at J, with 17 bases in the middle. Germline values: CDR1 SGDLS, CDR2 YYNGEE. CDR3 nucleotide sequence: TGTGCCAGAGGGGACACGGACAGTGCAACTAATGAAAAACTGTTTTTT. Protein: CARGDTDSATNEKLFF.

As for this clonotype: A clone one base away is much larger, so this may be a read error. Without the conserved terminal phenylalanine or tryptophan, this CDR3 likely stems from a read error. This sequence joins TRBV6-1 and TRBJ1-1; 7 nucleotides agree with TRBD1. The CDR3 runs 17 residues. CDR1 is MNHNS and CDR2 is SASEGT in the germline V gene. Germline trimming cut 8 bases from V and 5 bases from J; bases unmatched to any gene: 20. CDR3 sequence reads: CASARVGQPTRVTEAFL. The CDR3 DNA is TGTGCCAGCGCGCGAGTGGGACAGCCCACCAGAGTAACTGAAGCTTTCCTT.

This clonotype was recorded at least ten times. The chain joins TRBV6-6 to TRBJ1-2; 7 positions agree with TRBD1. Looked up from germline, CDR1 is MNHNY and CDR2 is SVGAGI (reference sequence). The CDR3 length is 12 residues. V was clipped by 3 bases and J by 6 bases; unmatched bases: 1. CDR3 region: CASSYGTDGYTF. The CDR3 DNA reads TGTGCCAGCAGTTATGGGACAGATGGCTACACCTTC.

In this sample, this clonotype turned up many times. The V call is TRBV10-3, the J call TRBJ2-7, with 7 bases fitting TRBD2. Germline CDR1 and CDR2: ENHRY and SYGVKD. Germline trimming cut 6 bases from V and 2 bases from J; bases unmatched to any gene: 4. CDR3 length equals 13 residues. The CDR3 DNA follows: TGTGCCATCAGCGCTAGCGGAGCCTACGAGCAGTACTTC. It codes for CAISASGAYEQYF.

This clonotype showed up many times. The chain carries TRBV20-1 and TRBJ1-1; D unresolved. The V gene lost 3 bases and the J gene lost 0 bases, with 11 bases spanning the gap. Germline V CDR1 and CDR2: DFQATT, SNEGSKA (reference sequence). CDR3 length: 14 amino acids. CDR3 bases: TGCAGTGCTAGCCCAGGTTTCATGAACACTGAAGCTTTCTTT. Translating gives CSASPGFMNTEAFF.